The 20 T cell receptor beta chains in this list originate from one sample, sequenced in a study of T-cell memory formation after mild COVID-19. MiXCR, applied by TCRdb to the 5' RACE reads, yields one record per CDR3 protein. The repertoire consists of 350,000 to 500,000 distinct CDR3 sequences, with less than 25% occurring once and the leading ten covering about an eighth. Sequenced: PBMCs or a T cell subset sorted from them (not recorded which). The receptors derive from an adult woman who had mild COVID-19 (a few samples of this study predate the infection). Cell type and time point are not known.

This clonotype was detected a few times. The chain couples TRBV29-1 to TRBJ1-2, with TRBD1 as a possible D gene (5 bases). The CDR3 totals 12 residues. Trimming cost V 6 bases and J 2 bases, with 10 bases left between them. In germline, CDR1 is SQVTM, CDR2 ANQGSEA. DNA of the CDR3: TGCAGCGTATTCACAGGAAACTATGGCTACACCTTC. Protein: CSVFTGNYGYTF.

The chain employs TRBV9 and TRBJ2-5; 7 bases line up with TRBD1. This CDR3 contains 14 residues. The trim removed 1 base at V and 4 bases at J, leaving 4 bases unmatched. From germline, CDR1 is SGDLS and CDR2 YYNGEE. The CDR3 spells CASSVQDRRETQYF. CDR3 nucleotides: TGTGCCAGCAGCGTACAGGACAGGCGAGAGACCCAGTACTTC.

The V call is TRBV24-1, the J call TRBJ2-5; weak D call: TRBD2 (6 bases). Germline CDR1 and CDR2: KGHDR and SFDVKD. V lost 1 base and J lost 2, with 13 bases in between. The CDR3 has 16 amino acids. The CDR3 DNA reads TGTGCCACCAGTGATTTTGTGACTAGTGAGCAAGAGACCCAGTACTTC. Translated: CATSDFVTSEQETQYF.

This chain joins TRBV27 and TRBJ2-5; unclear D gene. Germline V gives CDR1 MNHEY, CDR2 SMNVEV (reference sequence). With 3 bases removed from V and 5 bases from J, the gap between germline ends came to 13 bases. CDR3 length equals 14 residues. For the CDR3, the DNA is TGTGCCAGCAGTTTCCGGGCCAGGTTGGAGACCCAGTACTTC. Encoded protein: CASSFRARLETQYF.

This sequence joins TRBV20-1 and TRBJ2-5, with TRBD2 identical over 10 bases. This CDR3 spans 16 amino acids. The V gene's germline CDR1 is DFQATT and CDR2 SNEGSKA (reference sequence). V was pared by 5 bases and J by 1 base, with 10 bases of the junction left unmatched. The CDR3 is CSAWTSGLTLQETQYF. CDR3 DNA: TGCAGTGCTTGGACTAGCGGTCTCACCCTCCAAGAGACCCAGTACTTC.

The J gene is TRBJ1-6, the V gene TRBV2, with D hard to call. V lost 5 bases and J lost 13, with 18 bases in between. This CDR3 comprises 14 residues. Germline loops: CDR1 SNHLY, CDR2 FYNNEI. The CDR3 loop is CASSSGSSLHPLHF. The CDR3 region has the DNA TGTGCCAGCAGTTCCGGCAGCAGCCTTCACCCCCTCCACTTT. Together with reference TRBV2 and TRBJ1-6, the CDR3 gives the full variable domain: EPEVTQTPSHQVTQMGQEVILRCVPISNHLYFYWYRQILGQKVEFLVSFYNNEISEKSEIFDDQFSVERPDGSNFTLKIRSTKLEDSAMYFCASSSGSSLHPLHFGNGTRLTVT.

This clonotype came up a few times. The chain employs TRBV29-1 and TRBJ2-1; D could derive from TRBD1 or TRBD2 (5 bases each). Germline V gives CDR1 SQVTM, CDR2 ANQGSEA. This CDR3 has 14 amino acids. Trimming shortened V by 4 bases and J by 0 bases, and 10 bases separated the two germline ends. The CDR3 protein is CSVVRGSSYNEQFF. CDR3 DNA sequence: TGCAGCGTTGTACGGGGCAGCTCCTACAATGAGCAGTTCTTC.

The J gene is TRBJ2-1, the V gene TRBV23-1; a weak D match, TRBD1 (6 bases). TRBV23-1 is an open reading frame, and its role is uncertain. CDR3 length: 15 amino acids. V was trimmed by 4 bases and J by 3 bases, leaving 13 bases between them. The CDR3 DNA follows: TGCGCCAGCAGTCCCATGGGGACAAGCTACAATGAGCAGTTCTTC. It specifies CASSPMGTSYNEQFF.

A single count supports this clonotype. V is TRBV12-3 or TRBV12-4 and J is TRBJ2-7, with D possibly matching TRBD1 (6 bases). V lost 6 bases and J lost 1, with 16 bases in between. The CDR3 has 15 residues. The CDR3 DNA reads as TGTGCCAGCAGCGATCCACGGGACACTTCCTACGAGCAGTACTTC. It codes for CASSDPRDTSYEQYF.

The chain recombines TRBV5-1 with TRBJ2-5; D unclear. CDR3 length: 13 residues. Between the trimmed V and J ends, which lost 0 bases and 7 bases, there was a span of 10 bases. Germline CDR1 is SGHRS and CDR2 is YFSETQ. The CDR3 protein is CASSLGVVGTQYF. For the CDR3, the DNA is TGCGCCAGCAGCTTGGGCGTGGTGGGGACCCAGTACTTC.

This clonotype came up many times. The V call is TRBV14, the J call TRBJ2-1, with 7 bases that match TRBD1. This CDR3 is built from 16 residues. Looked up from germline, CDR1 is SGHDN and CDR2 is FVKESK. The V gene end was trimmed by 7 bases and the J gene end by 4 bases; junction bases not matched to a gene: 13. The CDR3 DNA reads as TGTGCCAGCACCCCCCTCGAGGACAGGTTGTACAATGAGCAGTTCTTC. It encodes CASTPLEDRLYNEQFF.

The chain links TRBV4-3 to TRBJ1-2; TRBD1 matches at 10 bases. CDR1 and CDR2 (germline): LGHNA, YSLEER. The CDR3 consists of 16 residues. V dropped 4 bases and J dropped 8; count of bases not matched to a gene: 13. As DNA, the CDR3 is TGCGCCAGCAGCCGCCAGACAGGGGGCGGCTATAGGGGCTACACCTTC. Protein: CASSRQTGGGYRGYTF.

V gene TRBV10-3 combines with J gene TRBJ2-5, with 9 bases identical to TRBD1. CDR1 is ENHRY, CDR2 SYGVKD, per germline. The CDR3 covers 12 residues. Trimming took 8 bases from V and 9 from J; bases not matched to a gene: 7. Here the CDR3 DNA reads TGTGCCATCGGGACAGGGCCCGGGGCCCAGTACTTC. Translating gives CAIGTGPGAQYF.

The chain links TRBV5-6 to TRBJ2-7, with TRBD2 matching over 7 bases. This CDR3 spans 14 amino acids. V was pared by 3 bases and J by 5 bases, with 8 bases of the junction left unmatched. Germline V lookup: CDR1 SGHDT, CDR2 YYEEEE. CDR3 amino acids: CASSSPGGLDEQYF. DNA of the CDR3: TGTGCCAGCAGCTCACCGGGGGGACTGGACGAGCAGTACTTC.

This chain joins TRBV29-1 and TRBJ2-4; 8 bases align to TRBD1. The CDR3 covers 14 residues. V shed 6 bases and J 7 bases; nucleotides not matched to a gene: 11. Germline V lookup: CDR1 SQVTM, CDR2 ANQGSEA. This chain's CDR3 is CSVDLPGTGNIQYF. For the CDR3, the DNA is TGCAGCGTAGACCTCCCCGGGACAGGCAACATTCAGTACTTC.

V usage is TRBV27 and J usage is TRBJ2-5, with 9 positions matching TRBD2. V trimming: 5 bases; J trimming: 4 bases; junction bases outside the gene matches: 5. Germline loops: CDR1 MNHEY, CDR2 SMNVEV (reference sequence). The CDR3 covers 14 residues. The CDR3 nucleotides read TGTGCCAGCAGTATCGGGACTAGCAGAGAGACCCAGTACTTC. Residues: CASSIGTSRETQYF.

The V and J genes are TRBV28 and TRBJ2-7; 11 bases agree with TRBD1. V gave up 6 bases and J gave up 0 bases; unmatched junction bases: 4. CDR1 and CDR2 from the germline V gene are MDHEN and SYDVKM. The CDR3 spans 15 residues. The CDR3 coding sequence is TGTGCCAGCAGGGACGGGACAGGGGGCTCCTACGAGCAGTACTTC. Its protein is CASRDGTGGSYEQYF.

This clonotype was found many times. V usage is TRBV29-1 and J usage is TRBJ2-3; weak D call: TRBD2 (5 bases). The CDR3 has 15 residues. Per the germline V gene, CDR1 is SQVTM and CDR2 is ANQGSEA. Trimming left V 7 bases short and J 0 bases short, with 17 bases between. The chain's CDR3 is CSASSGLRSTDTQYF. CDR3 nucleotides: TGCAGCGCTTCTTCGGGGTTACGTAGCACAGATACGCAGTATTTT.

The rearrangement links TRBV7-2 to TRBJ2-5; D not certain. From germline, CDR1 is SGHTA and CDR2 FQGNSA. The CDR3 totals 14 residues. V dropped 5 bases and J dropped 7 bases, with 17 bases sitting between them. DNA for the CDR3: TGTGCCAGCAGCCCTGGGCCTCAGTTAGGGACCCAGTACTTC. Amino acid sequence: CASSPGPQLGTQYF. Drawing the rest from reference TRBV7-2 and TRBJ2-5, the complete variable domain is GAGVSQSPSNKVTEKGKDVELRCDPISGHTALYWYRQSLGQGLEFLIYFQGNSAPDKSGLPSDRFSAERTGGSVSTLTIQRTQQEDSAVYLCASSPGPQLGTQYFGPGTRLLVL.

This clonotype was counted a few times. This sequence joins TRBV27 and TRBJ2-6; tentative D call: TRBD1 (6 bases). The CDR3 sequence is 15 residues long. Germline lookup yields CDR1 MNHEY and CDR2 SMNVEV (reference sequence). V lost 6 bases, J lost 1 base, and 10 bases lay in between. For the CDR3, the DNA is TGTGCCAGCAGATACACAGGGTCTGGGGCCAACGTCCTGACTTTC. Translation gives CASRYTGSGANVLTF. The variable domain in full, completed from reference TRBV27 and TRBJ2-6, reads EAQVTQNPRYLITVTGKKLTVTCSQNMNHEYMSWYRQDPGLGLRQIYYSMNVEVTDKGDVPEGYKVSRKEKRNFPLILESPSPNQTSLYFCASRYTGSGANVLTFGAGSRLTVL.